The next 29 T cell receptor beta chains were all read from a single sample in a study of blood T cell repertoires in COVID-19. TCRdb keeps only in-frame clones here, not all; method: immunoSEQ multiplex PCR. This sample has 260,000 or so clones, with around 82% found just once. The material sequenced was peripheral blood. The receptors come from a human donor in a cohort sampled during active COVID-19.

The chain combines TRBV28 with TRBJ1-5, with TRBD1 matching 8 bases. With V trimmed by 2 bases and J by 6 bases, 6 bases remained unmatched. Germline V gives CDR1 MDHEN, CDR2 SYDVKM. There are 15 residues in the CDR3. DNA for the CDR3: TGTGCCAGCAGTTTAGACAGGGGAACAATTCAGCCCCAGCATTTT. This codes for CASSLDRGTIQPQHF.

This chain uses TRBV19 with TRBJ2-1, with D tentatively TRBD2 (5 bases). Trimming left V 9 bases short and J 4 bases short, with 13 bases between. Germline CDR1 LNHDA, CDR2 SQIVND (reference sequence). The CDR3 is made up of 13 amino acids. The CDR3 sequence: CASSGEVYNEQFF. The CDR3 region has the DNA TGTGCCAGCAGCGGAGAGGTTTACAATGAGCAGTTCTTC.

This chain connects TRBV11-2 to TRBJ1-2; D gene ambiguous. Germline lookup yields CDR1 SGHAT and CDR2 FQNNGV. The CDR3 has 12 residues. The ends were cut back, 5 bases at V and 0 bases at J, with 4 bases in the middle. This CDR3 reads CASSLANYGYTF. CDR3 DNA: TGTGCCAGCAGCCTCGCTAACTATGGCTACACCTTC.

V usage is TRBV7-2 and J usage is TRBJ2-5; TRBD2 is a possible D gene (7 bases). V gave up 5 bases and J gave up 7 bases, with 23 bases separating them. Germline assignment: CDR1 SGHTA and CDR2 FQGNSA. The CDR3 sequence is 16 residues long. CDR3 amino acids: CASSPGAGAGPRTQYF. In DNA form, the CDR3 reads TGTGCCAGCAGCCCAGGGGCGGGGGCGGGACCCAGGACCCAGTACTTC.

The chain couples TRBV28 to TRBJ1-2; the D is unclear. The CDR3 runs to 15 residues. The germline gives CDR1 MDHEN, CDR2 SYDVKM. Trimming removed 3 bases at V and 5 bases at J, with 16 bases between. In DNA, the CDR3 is TGTGCCAGCAGTTTCCCCCGCGGAGGAGGGTATGGCTACACCTTC. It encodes CASSFPRGGGYGYTF.

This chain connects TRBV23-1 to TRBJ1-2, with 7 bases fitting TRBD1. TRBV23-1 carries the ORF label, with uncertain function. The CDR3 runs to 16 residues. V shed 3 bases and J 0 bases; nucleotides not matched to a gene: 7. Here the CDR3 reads CASSHYDRAANYGYTF. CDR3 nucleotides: TGCGCCAGCAGTCACTATGACAGGGCGGCTAACTATGGCTACACCTTC.

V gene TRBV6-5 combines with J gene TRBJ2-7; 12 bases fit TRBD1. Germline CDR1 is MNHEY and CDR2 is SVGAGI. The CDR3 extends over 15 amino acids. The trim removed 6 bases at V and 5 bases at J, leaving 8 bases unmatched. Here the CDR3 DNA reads TGTGCCAGCAGACACCGGGACAGGGGGCCCCACGAGCAGTACTTC. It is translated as CASRHRDRGPHEQYF.

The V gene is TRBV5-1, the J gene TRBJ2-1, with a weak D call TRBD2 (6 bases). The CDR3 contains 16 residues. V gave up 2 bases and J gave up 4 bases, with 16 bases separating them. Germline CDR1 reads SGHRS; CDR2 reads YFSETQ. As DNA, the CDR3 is TGCGCCAGCAGCTTAACCCTCGGGAGAACATACAATGAGCAGTTCTTC. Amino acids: CASSLTLGRTYNEQFF.

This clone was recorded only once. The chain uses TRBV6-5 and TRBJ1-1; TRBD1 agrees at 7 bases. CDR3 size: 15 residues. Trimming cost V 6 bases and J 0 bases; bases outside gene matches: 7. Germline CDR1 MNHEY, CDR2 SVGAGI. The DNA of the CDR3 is TGTGCCAGCAGGCTTTGGGACAGTATGAACACTGAAGCTTTCTTT. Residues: CASRLWDSMNTEAFF.

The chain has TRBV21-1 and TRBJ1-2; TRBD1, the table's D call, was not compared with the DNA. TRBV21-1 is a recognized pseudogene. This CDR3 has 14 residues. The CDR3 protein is CASSKAPGNYGYTF. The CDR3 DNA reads TGTGCCAGCAGCAAAGCCCCAGGAAACTATGGCTACACCTTC.

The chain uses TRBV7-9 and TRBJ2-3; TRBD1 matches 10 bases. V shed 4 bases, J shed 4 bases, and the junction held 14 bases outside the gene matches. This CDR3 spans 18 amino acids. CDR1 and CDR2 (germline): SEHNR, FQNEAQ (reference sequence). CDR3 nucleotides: TGTGCCAGCAGCTCACCCTTAGGAGGGACAGGGGAGCCAGATACGCAGTATTTT. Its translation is CASSSPLGGTGEPDTQYF.

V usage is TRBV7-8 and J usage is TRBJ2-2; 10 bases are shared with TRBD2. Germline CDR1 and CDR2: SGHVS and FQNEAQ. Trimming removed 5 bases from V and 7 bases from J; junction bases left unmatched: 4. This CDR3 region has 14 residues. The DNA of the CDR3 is TGTGCCAGCAGCGCTAGCGGGAGAGGCGGGGAGCTGTTTTTT. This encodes CASSASGRGGELFF.

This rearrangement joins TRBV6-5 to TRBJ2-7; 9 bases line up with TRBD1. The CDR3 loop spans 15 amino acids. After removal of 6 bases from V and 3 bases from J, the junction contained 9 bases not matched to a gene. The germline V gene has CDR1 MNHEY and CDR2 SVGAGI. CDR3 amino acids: CASRARTGESYEQYF. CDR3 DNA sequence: TGTGCCAGCAGGGCCCGGACAGGGGAAAGCTACGAGCAGTACTTC.

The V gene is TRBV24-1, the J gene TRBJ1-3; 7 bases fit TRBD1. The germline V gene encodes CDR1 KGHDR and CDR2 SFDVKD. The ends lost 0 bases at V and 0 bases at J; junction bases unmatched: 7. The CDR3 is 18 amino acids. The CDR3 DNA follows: TGTGCCACCAGTGATTTGCAGACAGGGAGAGACTCTGGAAACACCATATATTTT. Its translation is CATSDLQTGRDSGNTIYF.

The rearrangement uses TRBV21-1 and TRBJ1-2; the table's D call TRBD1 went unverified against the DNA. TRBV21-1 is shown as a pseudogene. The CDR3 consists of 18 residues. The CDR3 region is CASSKRGRGPPPNYGYTF. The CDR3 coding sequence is TGTGCCAGCAGCAAAAGGGGCAGGGGGCCACCCCCTAACTATGGCTACACCTTC.

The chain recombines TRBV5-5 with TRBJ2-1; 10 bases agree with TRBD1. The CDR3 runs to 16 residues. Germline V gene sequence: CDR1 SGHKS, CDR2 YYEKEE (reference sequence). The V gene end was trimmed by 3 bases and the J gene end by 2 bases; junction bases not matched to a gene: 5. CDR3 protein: CASSSPGQGPYNEQFF. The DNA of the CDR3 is TGTGCCAGCAGCTCGCCGGGACAGGGGCCCTACAATGAGCAGTTCTTC.

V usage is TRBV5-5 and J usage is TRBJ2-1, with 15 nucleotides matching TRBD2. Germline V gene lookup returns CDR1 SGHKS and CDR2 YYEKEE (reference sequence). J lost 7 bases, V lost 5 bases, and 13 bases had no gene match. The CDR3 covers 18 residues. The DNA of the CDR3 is TGTGCCAGCAGGCGGACGGGACTAGCGGGAGGTAGGCTAAATGAGCAGTTCTTC. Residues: CASRRTGLAGGRLNEQFF. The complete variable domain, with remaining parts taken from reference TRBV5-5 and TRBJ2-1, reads DAGVTQSPTHLIKTRGQQVTLRCSPISGHKSVSWYQQVLGQGPQFIFQYYEKEERGRGNFPDRFSARQFPNYSSELNVNALLLGDSALYLCASRRTGLAGGRLNEQFFGPGTRLTVL.

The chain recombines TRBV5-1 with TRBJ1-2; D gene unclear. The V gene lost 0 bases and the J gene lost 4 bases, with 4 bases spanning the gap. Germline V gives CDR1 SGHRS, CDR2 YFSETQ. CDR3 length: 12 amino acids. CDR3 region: CASSLGGYGYTF. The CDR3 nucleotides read TGCGCCAGCAGCTTGGGCGGCTATGGCTACACCTTC.

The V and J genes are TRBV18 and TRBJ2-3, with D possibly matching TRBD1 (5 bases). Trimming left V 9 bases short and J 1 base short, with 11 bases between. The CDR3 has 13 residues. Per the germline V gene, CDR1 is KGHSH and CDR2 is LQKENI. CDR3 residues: CASGHEGTDTQYF. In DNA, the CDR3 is TGTGCCAGTGGACACGAGGGCACAGATACGCAGTATTTT.

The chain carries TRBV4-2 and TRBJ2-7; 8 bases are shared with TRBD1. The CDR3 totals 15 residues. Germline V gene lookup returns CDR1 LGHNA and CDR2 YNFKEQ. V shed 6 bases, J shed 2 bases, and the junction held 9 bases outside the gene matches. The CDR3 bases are TGTGCCAGCAGTCCAAACAGGGGGGACACCTACGAGCAGTACTTC. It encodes CASSPNRGDTYEQYF.

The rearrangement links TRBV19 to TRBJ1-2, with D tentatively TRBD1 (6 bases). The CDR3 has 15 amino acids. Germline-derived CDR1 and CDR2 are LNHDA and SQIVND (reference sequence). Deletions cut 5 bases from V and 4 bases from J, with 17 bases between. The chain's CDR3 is CASSDTGTSFYGYTF. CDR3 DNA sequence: TGTGCCAGTAGTGACACCGGGACATCTTTCTATGGCTACACCTTC.

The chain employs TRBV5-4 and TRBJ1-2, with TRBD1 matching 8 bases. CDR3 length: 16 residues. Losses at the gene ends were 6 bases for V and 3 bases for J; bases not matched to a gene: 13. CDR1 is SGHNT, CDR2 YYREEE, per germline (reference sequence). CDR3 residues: CASTLEEQGVYYGYTF. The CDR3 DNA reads TGTGCCAGCACCCTAGAGGAACAGGGGGTATACTATGGCTACACCTTC. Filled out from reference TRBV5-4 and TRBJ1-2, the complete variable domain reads ETGVTQSPTHLIKTRGQQVTLRCSSQSGHNTVSWYQQALGQGPQFIFQYYREEENGRGNFPPRFSGLQFPNYSSELNVNALELDDSALYLCASTLEEQGVYYGYTFGSGTRLTVV.

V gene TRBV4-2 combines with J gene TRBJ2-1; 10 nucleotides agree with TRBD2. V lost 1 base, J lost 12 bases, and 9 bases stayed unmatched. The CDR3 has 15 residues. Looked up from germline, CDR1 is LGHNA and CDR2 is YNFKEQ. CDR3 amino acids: CASSQVSGGPLGQFF. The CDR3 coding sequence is TGTGCCAGCAGCCAAGTTAGCGGGGGGCCCCTCGGGCAGTTCTTC.

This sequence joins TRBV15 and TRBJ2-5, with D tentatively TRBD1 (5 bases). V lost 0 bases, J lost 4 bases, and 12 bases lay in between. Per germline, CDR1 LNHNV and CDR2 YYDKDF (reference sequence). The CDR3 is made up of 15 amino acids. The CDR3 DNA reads TGTGCCACCAGCAGAGATCAGGGTTACGGAGAGACCCAGTACTTC. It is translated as CATSRDQGYGETQYF.

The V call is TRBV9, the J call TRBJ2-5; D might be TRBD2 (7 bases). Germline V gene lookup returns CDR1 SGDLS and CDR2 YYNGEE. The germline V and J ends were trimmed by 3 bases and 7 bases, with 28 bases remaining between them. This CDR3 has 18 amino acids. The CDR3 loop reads CASSDNPWGGGGFRTQYF. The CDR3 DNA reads TGTGCCAGCAGCGATAACCCCTGGGGGGGCGGGGGATTTCGGACCCAGTACTTC.

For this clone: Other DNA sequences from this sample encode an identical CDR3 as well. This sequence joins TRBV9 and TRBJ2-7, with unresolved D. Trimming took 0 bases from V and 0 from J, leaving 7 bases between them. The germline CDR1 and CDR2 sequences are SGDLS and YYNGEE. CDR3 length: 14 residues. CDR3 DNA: TGTGCCAGCAGCGTAGGCGATAGCTCCTACGAGCAGTACTTC. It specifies CASSVGDSSYEQYF. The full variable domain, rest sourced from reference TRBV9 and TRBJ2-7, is DSGVTQTPKHLITATGQRVTLRCSPRSGDLSVYWYQQSLDQGLQFLIQYYNGEERAKGNILERFSAQQFPDLHSELNLSSLELGDSALYFCASSVGDSSYEQYFGPGTRLTVT.

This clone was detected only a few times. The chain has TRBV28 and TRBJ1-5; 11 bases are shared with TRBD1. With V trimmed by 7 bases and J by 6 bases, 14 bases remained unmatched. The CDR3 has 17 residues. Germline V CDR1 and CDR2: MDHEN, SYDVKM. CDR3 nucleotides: TGTGCCAGCATAACAGGGACAGGGGGAAGATGGGGTCAGCCCCAGCATTTT. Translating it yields CASITGTGGRWGQPQHF.

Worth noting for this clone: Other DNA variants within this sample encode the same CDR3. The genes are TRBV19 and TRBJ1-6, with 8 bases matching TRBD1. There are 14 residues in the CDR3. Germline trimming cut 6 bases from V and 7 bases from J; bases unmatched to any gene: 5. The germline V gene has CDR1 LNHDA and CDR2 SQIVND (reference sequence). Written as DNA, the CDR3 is TGTGCCAGTAGCAAGGACAGGGAGAATTCACCCCTCCACTTT. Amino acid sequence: CASSKDRENSPLHF. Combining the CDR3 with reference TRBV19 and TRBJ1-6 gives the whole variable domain DGGITQSPKYLFRKEGQNVTLSCEQNLNHDAMYWYRQDPGQGLRLIYYSQIVNDFQKGDIAEGYSVSREKKESFPLTVTSAQKNPTAFYLCASSKDRENSPLHFGNGTRLTVT.

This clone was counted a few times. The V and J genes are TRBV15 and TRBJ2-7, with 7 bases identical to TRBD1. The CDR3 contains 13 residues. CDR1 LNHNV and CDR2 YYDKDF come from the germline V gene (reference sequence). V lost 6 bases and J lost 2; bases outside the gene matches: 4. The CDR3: CATRTQGAYEQYF. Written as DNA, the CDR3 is TGTGCCACCAGAACTCAGGGGGCCTACGAGCAGTACTTC.